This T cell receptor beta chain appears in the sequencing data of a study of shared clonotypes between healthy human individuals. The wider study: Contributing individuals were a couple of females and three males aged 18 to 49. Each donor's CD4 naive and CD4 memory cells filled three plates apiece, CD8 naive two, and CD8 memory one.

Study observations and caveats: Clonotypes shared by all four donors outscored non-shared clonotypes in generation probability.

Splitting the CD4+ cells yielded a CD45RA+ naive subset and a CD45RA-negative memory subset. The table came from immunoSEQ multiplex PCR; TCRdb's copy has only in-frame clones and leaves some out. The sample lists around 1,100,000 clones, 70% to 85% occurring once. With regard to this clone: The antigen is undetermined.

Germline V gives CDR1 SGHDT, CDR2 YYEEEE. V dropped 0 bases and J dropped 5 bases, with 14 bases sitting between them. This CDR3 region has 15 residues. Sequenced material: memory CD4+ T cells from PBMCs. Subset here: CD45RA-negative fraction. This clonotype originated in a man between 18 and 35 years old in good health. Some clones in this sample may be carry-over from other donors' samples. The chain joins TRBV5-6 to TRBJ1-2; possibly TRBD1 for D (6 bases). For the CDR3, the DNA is TGTGCCAGCAGCTTGGGAGCTGGGGGGCAGTATGGCTACACCTTC. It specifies CASSLGAGGQYGYTF. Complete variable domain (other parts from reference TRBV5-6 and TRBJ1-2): DAGVTQSPTHLIKTRGQQVTLRCSPKSGHDTVSWYQQALGQGPQFIFQYYEEEERQRGNFPDRFSGHQFPNYSSELNVNALLLGDSALYLCASSLGAGGQYGYTFGSGTRLTVV.